The entry below describes one T cell receptor (beta chain). The length of the CDR3 is 15 residues. Trimming took 2 bases from V and 9 from J; bases not matched to a gene: 11. Germline CDR1 and CDR2: SGDLS and YYNGEE. This sample was included in a study of blood T cell repertoires in COVID-19. Libraries were prepared by immunoSEQ multiplex PCR; TCRdb keeps only in-frame clonotypes and omits some of them. The data show about 300,000 clones, approximately 86% seen once. Participants' own reports of clinical history determined their cohort assignment. For recovered donors of Cohort 3, there were two negative PCRs, clearance, or symptom resolution.

The chain employs TRBV9 and TRBJ2-1, with 7 positions matching TRBD1. The sequenced material came from PBMCs or T cells enriched from blood (not recorded which). The sequence was obtained from a young woman who had recovered from COVID-19. The chain's CDR3 is CASSVGTAVGAEQFF. The DNA of the CDR3 is TGTGCCAGCAGCGTCGGGACAGCCGTCGGTGCTGAGCAGTTCTTC.